These 28 T cell receptor beta chains share one sample of origin, sequenced in a study of OX40 agonist ivuxolimab in advanced cancers. TCRdb keeps only in-frame clones here, not all; method: immunoSEQ multiplex PCR. The data contain tens of thousands of clones, 84% of them singletons. Sequencing used CD4+ or CD8+ T cells sorted from blood, obtained in a trial of the OX40 agonist ivuxolimab. The receptors were gathered from an adult with an advanced solid tumor such as melanoma, head and neck, liver or kidney cancer.

V is TRBV28 and J is TRBJ1-2; 10 positions agree with TRBD1. Germline loops: CDR1 MDHEN, CDR2 SYDVKM. Unmatched junction bases numbered 15, after V lost 10 bases and J lost 10 bases. The CDR3 is 14 residues long. The DNA of the CDR3 is TGTGCCACCTTCGAAAGGGGACAGGGGTCCGACTACACCTTC. It is translated as CATFERGQGSDYTF.

The genes are TRBV7-2 and TRBJ2-5; tentative D call: TRBD2 (6 bases). There are 16 residues in the CDR3. V gave up 1 base and J gave up 4 bases, with 16 bases separating them. CDR1 and CDR2 (germline): SGHTA, FQGNSA. The CDR3 DNA sequence: TGTGCCAGCAGCTTAGTGACGGAGGGGTGGAGAGAGACCCAGTACTTC. This translates into CASSLVTEGWRETQYF. Based on the CDR3 plus reference TRBV7-2 and TRBJ2-5, the full variable domain is GAGVSQSPSNKVTEKGKDVELRCDPISGHTALYWYRQSLGQGLEFLIYFQGNSAPDKSGLPSDRFSAERTGGSVSTLTIQRTQQEDSAVYLCASSLVTEGWRETQYFGPGTRLLVL.

The chain links TRBV30 to TRBJ1-2, with 11 bases identical to TRBD1. The CDR3 loop spans 14 amino acids. V lost 3 bases and J lost 6; bases outside the gene matches: 6. Germline CDR1 GTSNPN, CDR2 SVGIG (reference sequence). The CDR3 loop reads CAWSGTGGINGYTF. In DNA form, the CDR3 reads TGTGCCTGGAGCGGGACAGGGGGAATCAATGGCTACACCTTC. The whole variable domain, remainder taken from reference TRBV30 and TRBJ1-2, is SQTIHQWPATLVQPVGSPLSLECTVEGTSNPNLYWYRQAAGRGLQLLFYSVGIGQISSEVPQNLSASRPQDRQFILSSKKLLLSDSGFYLCAWSGTGGINGYTFGSGTRLTVV.

This sequence joins TRBV19 and TRBJ1-5, with D possibly being TRBD1 (6 bases). The V end was cut by 3 bases, the J end by 0 bases, with 12 bases between. Germline assignment: CDR1 LNHDA and CDR2 SQIVND (reference sequence). This CDR3 has 16 amino acids. CDR3 amino acids: CASSIQGQYSNQPQHF. The CDR3 DNA follows: TGTGCCAGTAGTATTCAGGGGCAGTATAGCAATCAGCCCCAGCATTTT.

J is TRBJ2-3 and V is TRBV9; 9 nucleotides align to TRBD2. The CDR3 consists of 14 residues. The trim removed 4 bases at V and 8 bases at J, leaving 8 bases unmatched. Germline CDR1 is SGDLS and CDR2 is YYNGEE. The CDR3 bases are TGTGCCAGCAGCTTGAGCGGGGGGCTAGGTACGCAGTATTTT. Translating it yields CASSLSGGLGTQYF.

The chain recombines TRBV4-1 with TRBJ1-4; 7 positions agree with TRBD1. Germline trimming cut 0 bases from V and 8 bases from J; bases unmatched to any gene: 12. The germline gives CDR1 MGHRA, CDR2 YSYEKL. The CDR3 is 17 amino acids. CDR3 sequence reads: CASSQEGTGTAREKLFF. CDR3 in DNA: TGCGCCAGCAGCCAAGAAGGCACCGGGACAGCACGAGAAAAACTGTTTTTT.

The CDR3 nucleotides are TGTGCCAGCAGTTCGCCGGGCCCTTATGGCTACACCTTC. It translates to CASSSPGPYGYTF. The chain carries TRBV6-5 and TRBJ1-2, with D uncertain. Germline V gives CDR1 MNHEY, CDR2 SVGAGI. V was shortened by 4 bases and J by 5 bases, with 11 bases between the two germline ends. The CDR3 consists of 13 residues.

This rearrangement joins TRBV18 to TRBJ1-6; possibly TRBD1 for D (5 bases). The CDR3 runs to 14 residues. The germline V gene encodes CDR1 KGHSH and CDR2 LQKENI. V was clipped by 3 bases and J by 10 bases, with 13 bases between them. The CDR3 nucleotides read TGTGCCAGCTCACCGATAGCAGGGAACTCACCCCTCCACTTT. This sequence encodes CASSPIAGNSPLHF.

The chain is built from TRBV5-5 and TRBJ2-2, with no clear D. Germline CDR1 is SGHKS and CDR2 is YYEKEE (reference sequence). Trimming removed 2 bases at V and 3 bases at J, with 8 bases between. This CDR3 contains 14 residues. CDR3 DNA sequence: TGTGCCAGCAGCTTAACAACAGACACCGGGGAGCTGTTTTTT. Translation gives CASSLTTDTGELFF.

The chain links TRBV28 to TRBJ1-1; D is unclear. This CDR3 is 16 amino acids long. In germline, CDR1 is MDHEN, CDR2 SYDVKM. The ends were cut back, 2 bases at V and 0 bases at J, with 13 bases in the middle. The CDR3 sequence is CASSLPGRTMNTEAFF. In DNA, the CDR3 is TGTGCCAGCAGTTTACCCGGACGGACGATGAACACTGAAGCTTTCTTT.

This sequence joins TRBV7-2 and TRBJ2-7; weak D call: TRBD2 (6 bases). V lost 1 base to trimming and J lost 4 bases, with 14 bases between them. This CDR3 is built from 15 residues. CDR1 is SGHTA, CDR2 FQGNSA, per germline. The CDR3 sequence is CASSLVEGFGYEQYF. The CDR3, as DNA: TGTGCCAGCAGCTTAGTGGAGGGATTTGGGTACGAGCAGTACTTC.

This clone was seen more than once but under ten times. V is TRBV7-9 and J is TRBJ2-7, with TRBD2 matching over 9 bases. J gave up 0 bases and V 0 bases, and 3 bases lay outside the gene matches. Germline CDR1 and CDR2: SEHNR and FQNEAQ (reference sequence). CDR3 length: 16 residues. The CDR3 loop reads CASSLALAGSSYEQYF. The CDR3 bases are TGTGCCAGCAGCTTAGCGCTAGCGGGGAGCTCCTACGAGCAGTACTTC. The entire variable domain, with the rest obtained from reference TRBV7-9 and TRBJ2-7, is as follows: DTGVSQNPRHKITKRGQNVTFRCDPISEHNRLYWYRQTLGQGPEFLTYFQNEAQLEKSRLLSDRFSAERPKGSFSTLEIQRTEQGDSAMYLCASSLALAGSSYEQYFGPGTRLTVT.

The chain recombines TRBV11-3 with TRBJ2-2, with D hard to call. V was trimmed by 1 base and J by 7 bases, leaving 7 bases between them. Germline CDR1 reads SGHNT; CDR2 reads YENEEA. This CDR3 spans 13 amino acids. The DNA of the CDR3 is TGTGCCAGCAGCTTAGCAAGGAACGGGGAGCTGTTTTTT. Translating gives CASSLARNGELFF.

The chain combines TRBV7-2 with TRBJ2-5; TRBD2 agrees at 10 bases. This CDR3 has 17 amino acids. Germline V lookup: CDR1 SGHTA, CDR2 FQGNSA. Losses at the gene ends were 6 bases for V and 3 bases for J; bases not matched to a gene: 13. CDR3 sequence reads: CASSSGVLAGVEETQYF. Written as DNA, the CDR3 is TGTGCCAGCAGTTCCGGGGTTCTAGCGGGAGTTGAAGAGACCCAGTACTTC.

This clone was recorded a few times. V is TRBV4-3 and J is TRBJ1-6, with 8 bases fitting TRBD1. The V and J ends lost 4 bases and 9 bases, in that order; junction bases with no gene match: 11. This CDR3 spans 16 amino acids. Germline lookup yields CDR1 LGHNA and CDR2 YSLEER. CDR3 sequence reads: CASSLLADREGSPLHF. The CDR3 DNA reads as TGCGCCAGCAGCCTCCTTGCGGACAGGGAAGGTTCACCCCTCCACTTT.

The gene calls are TRBV11-3 and TRBJ2-1; D possibly corresponds to TRBD2 (7 bases). CDR3 length equals 15 residues. Germline values: CDR1 SGHNT, CDR2 YENEEA. Trimming stripped 1 base from V and 9 bases from J, with 16 bases between. CDR3 DNA: TGTGCCAGCAGCTTAGGTCAGGGGAGGGGAATTGAGCAGTTCTTC. Translated: CASSLGQGRGIEQFF.

The chain uses TRBV5-1 and TRBJ2-3; tentatively, D is TRBD2 (6 bases). Germline V gives CDR1 SGHRS, CDR2 YFSETQ. The V and J ends lost 0 bases and 5 bases respectively, with 13 bases between them. The CDR3 spans 15 residues. The CDR3 sequence: CASSLEGLRGDTQYF. The CDR3 bases are TGCGCCAGCAGCTTGGAGGGACTCCGCGGAGATACGCAGTATTTT.

The genes are TRBV7-8 and TRBJ1-2; 7 bases map to TRBD1. The V segment lost 1 base and the J segment 3 bases; nucleotides outside the gene matches: 2. The CDR3 has 14 amino acids. Germline V CDR1 and CDR2: SGHVS, FQNEAQ. CDR3 loop: CASSLGGQYYGYTF. Here the CDR3 DNA reads TGTGCCAGCAGCTTAGGGGGACAGTACTATGGCTACACCTTC.

The chain joins TRBV19 to TRBJ2-1; the match to TRBD2 covers 7 bases. J was trimmed by 0 bases and V by 4 bases; bases with no gene match: 0. Germline CDR1 reads LNHDA; CDR2 reads SQIVND (reference sequence). This CDR3 has 14 residues. The CDR3 DNA reads as TGTGCCAGTAGTAGCGGGAGCTCCTACAATGAGCAGTTCTTC. Its protein product is CASSSGSSYNEQFF.

The chain links TRBV7-9 to TRBJ1-6; D ambiguous. Trimming pared 6 bases from V and 7 bases from J, leaving 10 bases between. The CDR3 is 13 amino acids. CDR1 is SEHNR and CDR2 is FQNEAQ in the germline V gene (reference sequence). CDR3 in DNA: TGTGCCAGCAGACCGGGCCCCAATTCACCCCTCCACTTT. It is translated as CASRPGPNSPLHF.

The gene calls are TRBV2 and TRBJ1-1; possible D gene TRBD1, 5 bases. With 6 bases removed from V and 7 bases from J, the gap between germline ends came to 21 bases. In germline, CDR1 is SNHLY, CDR2 FYNNEI. The CDR3 has 15 residues. The CDR3 region has the DNA TGTGCCAGCAGGGGGGTTCGTGGGGTCTTCGTTGAAGCTTTCTTT. It is translated as CASRGVRGVFVEAFF.

J is TRBJ2-2 and V is TRBV5-4, with D possibly being TRBD1 (5 bases). This CDR3 spans 14 amino acids. CDR1 and CDR2 from the germline V gene are SGHNT and YYREEE (reference sequence). V lost 5 bases and J lost 5, with 13 bases in between. For the CDR3, the DNA is TGTGCCAGCAGGCCCCAGGGCCGGACCGGGGAGCTGTTTTTT. Translation gives CASRPQGRTGELFF.

This chain links TRBV11-3 with TRBJ2-1; no clear D. V dropped 5 bases and J dropped 0 bases, with 5 bases sitting between them. This CDR3 region has 13 residues. Germline assignment: CDR1 SGHNT and CDR2 YENEEA. The DNA for the CDR3 is TGTGCCAGCAGCCCTAGCTCCTACAATGAGCAGTTCTTC. This gives the protein CASSPSSYNEQFF.

The V and J genes are TRBV5-1 and TRBJ2-7, with D possibly matching TRBD1 (6 bases). CDR1 is SGHRS, CDR2 YFSETQ, per germline. Trimming left V 4 bases short and J 1 base short, with 15 bases between. The CDR3 sequence is 15 residues long. CDR3: CASSPDPDRSYEQYF. The CDR3 DNA sequence: TGCGCCAGCAGCCCGGACCCTGACAGGTCCTACGAGCAGTACTTC.

The chain recombines TRBV11-3 with TRBJ2-2; TRBD1 aligns across 9 bases. CDR1 and CDR2 from the germline V gene are SGHNT and YENEEA. The CDR3 runs to 14 residues. V lost 7 bases, J lost 6 bases, and 6 bases stayed unmatched. CDR3 region: CASTRDRDAGELFF. CDR3 DNA: TGTGCCAGCACAAGGGACAGGGACGCCGGGGAGCTGTTTTTT.

The J gene is TRBJ2-7, the V gene TRBV4-3; 8 positions match TRBD1. V lost 0 bases, J lost 0 bases, and 7 bases stayed unmatched. The CDR3 extends over 17 amino acids. The germline V gene encodes CDR1 LGHNA and CDR2 YSLEER. The CDR3 bases are TGCGCCAGCAGCCAAGATCTAACAGGGGGGATCTCCTACGAGCAGTACTTC. This gives the protein CASSQDLTGGISYEQYF.

This clone was seen a few times. The CDR3 reads CASSMDGDEKLFF. In DNA form, the CDR3 reads TGCGCCAGCAGCATGGACGGGGATGAAAAACTGTTTTTT. This chain uses TRBV5-1 with TRBJ1-4; unclear D gene. This CDR3 spans 13 amino acids. The germline V gene has CDR1 SGHRS and CDR2 YFSETQ. The ends were cut back, 4 bases at V and 6 bases at J, with 10 bases in the middle.

The gene calls are TRBV7-2 and TRBJ1-2, with 7 bases that match TRBD1. Germline assignment: CDR1 SGHTA and CDR2 FQGNSA. This CDR3 comprises 13 residues. V lost 7 bases and J lost 7; bases outside the gene matches: 9. CDR3 amino acids: CASNRQGGGGYTF. In DNA, the CDR3 is TGTGCCAGCAACCGACAGGGCGGGGGTGGCTACACCTTC.